Shown below are 2 T cell receptor beta chains from a single sample sequenced in a study of tumor-infiltrating lymphocytes in oesophageal squamous cell carcinoma. TCRdb redid the calling of the PCR reads with MiXCR, one entry per CDR3 protein. The sample has around 13,000 distinct CDR3 sequences, approximately 52% seen once. Input material: esophageal tumor tissue. The receptor source for this set is a female donor with esophageal squamous cell carcinoma.

This clonotype was seen repeatedly, ten times or more. The genes are TRBV9 and TRBJ2-7; no clear D gene. Trimming removed 0 bases at V and 5 bases at J, with 6 bases between. The CDR3 is 12 amino acids. The V gene's germline CDR1 is SGDLS and CDR2 YYNGEE. The CDR3: CASSVGGDEQYF. The CDR3 DNA reads TGTGCCAGCAGCGTAGGGGGTGACGAGCAGTACTTC.

This clonotype was counted a few times. The chain uses TRBV7-8 and TRBJ1-2; a possible D gene is TRBD1 (5 bases). The germline V gene encodes CDR1 SGHVS and CDR2 FQNEAQ. The V end lost 4 bases, the J end lost 4 bases, and 34 bases lay between the germline ends. The CDR3 is made up of 21 amino acids. CDR3 protein: CASSSYEYPGTATTKFYGYTF. CDR3 sequence (DNA): TGTGCCAGCAGCTCCTATGAATACCCCGGGACGGCCACGACTAAATTCTATGGCTACACCTTC.